This T cell receptor (beta chain) was identified in a study of blood T cell repertoires in COVID-19. Clones were read by immunoSEQ multiplex PCR, and TCRdb kept only the in-frame ones, dropping some. The sample has more than 300,000 clones; more than 75% are singletons. The germline gives CDR1 LGHNA, CDR2 YNFKEQ. The CDR3 totals 16 residues. After removal of 0 bases from V and 6 bases from J, the junction contained 9 bases not matched to a gene. This TCR was recovered from a woman under 30 who had recovered from COVID-19. The chain uses TRBV4-2 and TRBJ2-3; 7 bases are shared with TRBD2. The sequenced sample consisted of PBMCs or T cells enriched from blood (not recorded which). CDR3 region: CASSQEFYGGSDTQYF. The CDR3 region has the DNA TGTGCCAGCAGCCAAGAGTTTTACGGGGGGAGCGATACGCAGTATTTT.